Each of the 25 T cell receptor beta chains below was sequenced from the same sample in a study of beta chain features in type 1 diabetes. Whole-study findings and limits: Type 1 diabetes patients had TCRB CDR3s that were shorter (moderately but significantly so) in all four CD4+ subsets.

These receptors have no identified antigens. The study reverse transcribed the entire isolated RNA, so it sequenced expressed TCRB transcripts. Clones were sequenced by immunoSEQ multiplex PCR, and TCRdb holds only the in-frame ones, with some missing. The sample holds about 170,000 clones, around 7.8% seen once. Sequenced input: central memory CD4+ T cells from blood. The origin of the receptors is a woman aged 40 to 50 with type 1 diabetes.

This clone was counted a few times. The rearrangement links TRBV11-2 to TRBJ2-5; D remains unclear. Trimming pared 1 base from V and 3 bases from J, leaving 6 bases between. The CDR3 is 13 amino acids. Germline assignment: CDR1 SGHAT and CDR2 FQNNGV. The CDR3, as DNA: TGTGCCAGCAGCTTAGGTGTAGAAGAGACCCAGTACTTC. Translating gives CASSLGVEETQYF.

The chain employs TRBV7-6 and TRBJ2-1; a weak D match, TRBD2 (6 bases). V was pared by 2 bases and J by 6 bases, with 14 bases between. This CDR3 is 15 amino acids long. In germline, CDR1 is SGHVS, CDR2 FNYEAQ. CDR3 amino acids: CASSLSGDSGNEQFF. CDR3 DNA: TGTGCCAGCAGCTTAAGCGGTGATAGCGGCAATGAGCAGTTCTTC.

In this sample, this clone turned up many times. The genes are TRBV19 and TRBJ1-6; D is ambiguous. Germline CDR1 reads LNHDA; CDR2 reads SQIVND (reference sequence). V was trimmed by 10 bases and J by 7 bases, leaving 11 bases between them. This CDR3 comprises 12 residues. CDR3 sequence: CATRSTNSPLHF. The CDR3 bases are TGTGCCACGAGGAGCACGAATTCACCCCTCCACTTT. Full variable domain (outside the CDR3, taken from reference TRBV19 and TRBJ1-6): DGGITQSPKYLFRKEGQNVTLSCEQNLNHDAMYWYRQDPGQGLRLIYYSQIVNDFQKGDIAEGYSVSREKKESFPLTVTSAQKNPTAFYLCATRSTNSPLHFGNGTRLTVT.

This clone occurred a few times. The chain uses TRBV5-4 and TRBJ2-5, with D perhaps matching TRBD1 (5 bases). The CDR3 runs to 14 residues. The V gene lost 0 bases and the J gene lost 3 bases, with 9 bases spanning the gap. The V gene's germline CDR1 is SGHNT and CDR2 YYREEE (reference sequence). The CDR3 protein is CASSLEGVEETQYF. CDR3 in DNA: TGTGCCAGCAGCTTGGAAGGGGTGGAAGAGACCCAGTACTTC. Full variable domain (remainder filled in from reference TRBV5-4 and TRBJ2-5): ETGVTQSPTHLIKTRGQQVTLRCSSQSGHNTVSWYQQALGQGPQFIFQYYREEENGRGNFPPRFSGLQFPNYSSELNVNALELDDSALYLCASSLEGVEETQYFGPGTRLLVL.

This clone appeared a few times. The rearrangement uses TRBV7-2 and TRBJ2-5; 8 nucleotides match TRBD1. CDR3 length: 19 residues. V lost 5 bases and J lost 2; bases outside the gene matches: 19. CDR1 and CDR2 (germline): SGHTA, FQGNSA. The CDR3 DNA follows: TGTGCCAGCAGCCCCGGCACCGGACAGGGTCGGGGTGGGCAAGAGACCCAGTACTTC. Protein sequence: CASSPGTGQGRGGQETQYF.

This chain joins TRBV7-2 and TRBJ2-2, with 10 nucleotides matching TRBD2. CDR3 size: 15 residues. V gave up 7 bases and J gave up 1 base; unmatched junction bases: 3. From germline, CDR1 is SGHTA and CDR2 FQGNSA. The DNA of the CDR3 is TGTGCCAGCACCCCTAGCGGGAGGAACACCGGGGAGCTGTTTTTT. This encodes CASTPSGRNTGELFF.

V is TRBV6-5 and J is TRBJ2-1, with 8 bases that match TRBD1. The CDR3 is made up of 15 amino acids. The germline CDR1 and CDR2 sequences are MNHEY and SVGAGI. The trim removed 6 bases at V and 5 bases at J, leaving 9 bases unmatched. CDR3 DNA sequence: TGTGCCAGCAGATCCACAGGGGGTCGACACAATGAGCAGTTCTTC. As protein: CASRSTGGRHNEQFF.

The chain carries TRBV30 and TRBJ2-5, with 10 bases that match TRBD2. The germline gives CDR1 GTSNPN, CDR2 SVGIG (reference sequence). V trimming: 2 bases; J trimming: 4 bases; junction bases outside the gene matches: 7. CDR3 length: 15 residues. In nucleotides, the CDR3 is TGTGCCTGGAGTTCAAGCGGGAGGGCCTTAGAGACCCAGTACTTC. Translated: CAWSSSGRALETQYF. Full variable domain (remainder filled in from reference TRBV30 and TRBJ2-5): SQTIHQWPATLVQPVGSPLSLECTVEGTSNPNLYWYRQAAGRGLQLLFYSVGIGQISSEVPQNLSASRPQDRQFILSSKKLLLSDSGFYLCAWSSSGRALETQYFGPGTRLLVL.

The J gene is TRBJ2-7, the V gene TRBV7-2; possible D gene TRBD1, 5 bases. Deletions cut 2 bases from V and 0 bases from J, with 8 bases between. Germline values: CDR1 SGHTA, CDR2 FQGNSA. CDR3 length: 14 residues. The DNA for the CDR3 is TGTGCCAGCAGCTTACAGGGCAACTCCTACGAGCAGTACTTC. Translation: CASSLQGNSYEQYF.

This clone was seen a handful of times. The rearrangement uses TRBV7-8 and TRBJ1-2; 9 nucleotides match TRBD1. Germline V gene lookup returns CDR1 SGHVS and CDR2 FQNEAQ. This CDR3 contains 13 residues. J gave up 6 bases and V 5 bases, and 4 bases lay outside the gene matches. The CDR3 nucleotides are TGTGCCAGCAGCCGGACAGGGGATCATGGCTACACCTTC. Translating gives CASSRTGDHGYTF.

This clone occurred a few times. The chain uses TRBV5-1 and TRBJ2-3, with D tentatively TRBD2 (5 bases). V lost 4 bases to trimming and J lost 7 bases, with 13 bases between them. CDR3 length equals 13 residues. Looked up from germline, CDR1 is SGHRS and CDR2 is YFSETQ. CDR3 residues: CASSPEGSNTQYF. The CDR3 nucleotides are TGCGCCAGCAGCCCAGAGGGCTCCAATACGCAGTATTTT.

The chain recombines TRBV6-1 with TRBJ1-5; 7 bases are a match to TRBD1. The CDR3 extends over 16 amino acids. Losses at the gene ends were 3 bases for V and 4 bases for J; bases not matched to a gene: 9. Germline V gene lookup returns CDR1 MNHNS and CDR2 SASEGT. CDR3 loop: CASSDRRTGGNQPQHF. CDR3 bases: TGTGCCAGCAGTGACCGCCGGACAGGTGGAAATCAGCCCCAGCATTTT.

The chain joins TRBV2 to TRBJ2-7; 8 bases line up with TRBD2. V shed 7 bases and J 4 bases; nucleotides not matched to a gene: 0. CDR1 SNHLY and CDR2 FYNNEI come from the germline V gene. The CDR3 has 11 residues. The CDR3 here is CASTGGYEQYF. The CDR3 DNA reads TGTGCCAGCACGGGAGGGTACGAGCAGTACTTC.

Ten or more counts support this clone. The chain combines TRBV18 with TRBJ2-7, with 7 bases matching TRBD1. This CDR3 has 13 residues. Germline CDR1 KGHSH, CDR2 LQKENI. V was clipped by 3 bases and J by 1 base; unmatched bases: 0. The CDR3 spells CASSPGQSYEQYF. Written as DNA, the CDR3 is TGTGCCAGCTCACCGGGACAGTCCTACGAGCAGTACTTC.

The chain joins TRBV30 to TRBJ2-7; D might be TRBD2 (6 bases). The CDR3 totals 15 residues. The V gene lost 0 bases and the J gene lost 7 bases, with 19 bases spanning the gap. Per the germline V gene, CDR1 is GTSNPN and CDR2 is SVGIG (reference sequence). The CDR3 DNA reads as TGTGCCTGGAGTGTACTCAGCGGGTCTGGGGGAGAGCAGTACTTC. Translation: CAWSVLSGSGGEQYF.

This clone was observed a few times. This chain connects TRBV9 to TRBJ2-7; D possibly corresponds to TRBD2 (5 bases). Germline V gene lookup returns CDR1 SGDLS and CDR2 YYNGEE. This CDR3 contains 16 residues. The germline V and J ends were trimmed by 0 bases and 2 bases, with 15 bases remaining between them. The CDR3 protein is CASSVGGSTTTYEQYF. The DNA of the CDR3 is TGTGCCAGCAGCGTAGGCGGGTCAACGACGACCTACGAGCAGTACTTC.

The V call is TRBV18, the J call TRBJ1-4; 11 bases are a match to TRBD1. Looked up from germline, CDR1 is KGHSH and CDR2 is LQKENI. The CDR3 consists of 15 residues. V shed 6 bases, J shed 6 bases, and the junction held 6 bases outside the gene matches. CDR3 sequence reads: CASSPLGQGDEKLFF. In nucleotides, the CDR3 is TGTGCCAGCTCCCCGTTGGGACAGGGGGATGAAAAACTGTTTTTT. The entire variable domain, with the rest obtained from reference TRBV18 and TRBJ1-4, is as follows: NAGVMQNPRHLVRRRGQEARLRCSPMKGHSHVYWYRQLPEEGLKFMVYLQKENIIDESGMPKERFSAEFPKEGPSILRIQQVVRGDSAAYFCASSPLGQGDEKLFFGSGTQLSVL.

The V and J genes are TRBV28 and TRBJ1-4; maybe TRBD1 (5 bases). The CDR3 totals 14 residues. The V gene lost 6 bases and the J gene lost 0 bases, with 8 bases spanning the gap. Germline assignment: CDR1 MDHEN and CDR2 SYDVKM. For the CDR3, the DNA is TGTGCCAGCAGGACAGCTGCAACTAATGAAAAACTGTTTTTT. Translated: CASRTAATNEKLFF.

This clone occurred a few times. The chain links TRBV15 to TRBJ2-7; 10 nucleotides align to TRBD2. CDR1 LNHNV and CDR2 YYDKDF come from the germline V gene (reference sequence). This CDR3 is built from 18 residues. V gave up 3 bases and J gave up 3 bases; unmatched junction bases: 14. CDR3 protein: CATSSGASTGLARYEQYF. CDR3 bases: TGTGCCACCAGCAGCGGGGCTTCGACGGGACTAGCGCGCTACGAGCAGTACTTC.

This clone was seen only a few times. J is TRBJ2-7 and V is TRBV13, with 7 bases identical to TRBD1. Germline-derived CDR1 and CDR2 are PRHDT and FYEKMQ (reference sequence). With 0 bases clipped from V and 4 bases from J, the junction kept 12 bases outside the gene matches. This CDR3 region has 17 residues. The CDR3 sequence: CASSLGQGGARGYEQYF. In nucleotides, the CDR3 is TGTGCCAGCAGCTTAGGCCAAGGGGGCGCAAGGGGTTACGAGCAGTACTTC.

This clone appeared a few times. This chain joins TRBV19 and TRBJ1-2; TRBD1 agrees at 7 bases. V was clipped by 3 bases and J by 8 bases; unmatched bases: 3. The CDR3 has 12 residues. The germline gives CDR1 LNHDA, CDR2 SQIVND (reference sequence). The CDR3 sequence: CASSIDRAGYTF. As DNA, the CDR3 is TGTGCCAGTAGTATCGACAGGGCCGGCTACACCTTC.

This clone was seen a handful of times. The CDR3 reads CATTARGQTGELFF. CDR3 DNA sequence: TGTGCCACGACGGCCAGGGGCCAAACCGGGGAGCTGTTTTTT. The chain joins TRBV6-1 to TRBJ2-2; D is perhaps TRBD1 (6 bases). The CDR3 contains 14 residues. Trimming took off 10 bases at V and 5 bases at J, with 17 bases between the two ends. Germline V gene data show CDR1 as MNHNS and CDR2 as SASEGT.

This clone was recorded many times. This chain links TRBV15 with TRBJ2-1, with 12 bases identical to TRBD2. The CDR3 consists of 16 residues. Germline CDR1 LNHNV, CDR2 YYDKDF (reference sequence). V shed 1 base, J shed 8 bases, and the junction held 6 bases outside the gene matches. The chain's CDR3 is CATSRGASGRDHEQFF. The CDR3 bases are TGTGCCACCAGCAGAGGGGCTAGCGGGAGGGATCATGAGCAGTTCTTC. Using reference TRBV15 and TRBJ2-1 for the parts outside the CDR3, the full variable domain is DAMVIQNPRYQVTQFGKPVTLSCSQTLNHNVMYWYQQKSSQAPKLLFHYYDKDFNNEADTPDNFQSRRPNTSFCFLDIRSPGLGDTAMYLCATSRGASGRDHEQFFGPGTRLTVL.

This clone was seen more than once but under ten times. The CDR3 DNA sequence: TGTGCCAGCAGGGGGACAACGAACACTGAAGCTTTCTTT. It yields the protein CASRGTTNTEAFF. The rearrangement joins TRBV27 to TRBJ1-1, with D possibly matching TRBD1 (6 bases). The CDR3 length is 13 residues. Germline values: CDR1 MNHEY, CDR2 SMNVEV (reference sequence). Trimming stripped 6 bases from V and 1 base from J, with 9 bases between.

This clone showed up just a few times. J is TRBJ2-6 and V is TRBV7-8, with 8 bases aligning to TRBD1. The CDR3 consists of 17 residues. V was clipped by 5 bases and J by 4 bases; unmatched bases: 10. CDR1 is SGHVS, CDR2 FQNEAQ, per germline. The CDR3, as DNA: TGTGCCAGCAGCCTGGGACAGGCGACGAGGGGGGCCAACGTCCTGACTTTC. This gives the protein CASSLGQATRGANVLTF.